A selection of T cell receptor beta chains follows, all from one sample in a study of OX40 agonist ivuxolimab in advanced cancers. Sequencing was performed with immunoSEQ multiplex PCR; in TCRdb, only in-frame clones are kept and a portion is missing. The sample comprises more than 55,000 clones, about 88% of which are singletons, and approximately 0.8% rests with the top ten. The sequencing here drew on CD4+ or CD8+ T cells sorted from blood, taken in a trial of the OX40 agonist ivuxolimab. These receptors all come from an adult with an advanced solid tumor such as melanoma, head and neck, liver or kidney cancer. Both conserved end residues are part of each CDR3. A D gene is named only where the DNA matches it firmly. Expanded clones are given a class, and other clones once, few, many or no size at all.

cdr3_nt: TGTGCCAGCAGCTCGACAGGGGCAGGTGGCTACACCTTC
cdr3_aa: CASSSTGAGGYTF
d_call: TRBD1
j_call: TRBJ1-2
clone_size: NA
cdr3_length: 13
v_call: TRBV5-4

cdr3_nt: TGTGCCAGTAGTATTAGCCTAGCGGGGGGGGCCGGTGAGCAGTTCTTC
cdr3_aa: CASSISLAGGAGEQFF
d_call: TRBD2
j_call: TRBJ2-1
clone_size: NA
cdr3_length: 16
v_call: TRBV19

cdr3_nt: TGTGCCAGCAGTGCTAGGACTGCTTGGTATGGCTACACCTTC
cdr3_aa: CASSARTAWYGYTF
d_call: NA
j_call: TRBJ1-2
clone_size: NA
cdr3_length: 14
v_call: TRBV2

cdr3_nt: TGTGCCATCAGTGGGACAGAGAATGAAAAACTGTTTTTT
cdr3_aa: CAISGTENEKLFF
d_call: NA
j_call: TRBJ1-4
clone_size: NA
cdr3_length: 13
v_call: TRBV10-3

cdr3_nt: TGTGCCAGTAGTATCAACCCCGGGAGGGGGGGCACTGAAGCTTTCTTT
cdr3_aa: CASSINPGRGGTEAFF
d_call: NA
j_call: TRBJ1-1
clone_size: NA
cdr3_length: 16
v_call: TRBV19

cdr3_nt: TGTGCCAGCAGCTTAATGCCGGACAGTCGGGAGCAGTACTTC
cdr3_aa: CASSLMPDSREQYF
d_call: NA
j_call: TRBJ2-7
clone_size: NA
cdr3_length: 14
v_call: TRBV11-3

cdr3_nt: TGTGCCAGCTCAGGGGGCTTTGGGTCCTCCGGAGGGAACACTGAAGCTTTCTTT
cdr3_aa: CASSGGFGSSGGNTEAFF
d_call: NA
j_call: TRBJ1-1
clone_size: once
cdr3_length: 18
v_call: TRBV18

cdr3_nt: TGCGCCAGCCAGGGATCCTATGGCTACACCTTC
cdr3_aa: CASQGSYGYTF
d_call: NA
j_call: TRBJ1-2
clone_size: NA
cdr3_length: 11
v_call: TRBV4-1

cdr3_nt: TGCGCCAGCGGTAAGAGGCAGGGAGCGAACACCGGGGAGCTGTTTTTT
cdr3_aa: CASGKRQGANTGELFF
d_call: NA
j_call: TRBJ2-2
clone_size: NA
cdr3_length: 16
v_call: TRBV5-1

cdr3_nt: TGTGCCAGCACCAACCGGGGCAGAGGGGGGGAGCTGTTTTTT
cdr3_aa: CASTNRGRGGELFF
d_call: NA
j_call: TRBJ2-2
clone_size: NA
cdr3_length: 14
v_call: TRBV6-6

cdr3_nt: TGTGCTAGTGGTCGGGACAGCCACACAGATACGCAGTATTTT
cdr3_aa: CASGRDSHTDTQYF
d_call: TRBD1
j_call: TRBJ2-3
clone_size: NA
cdr3_length: 14
v_call: TRBV12-5

cdr3_nt: TGTGCCAGCAGTGAATTGAACAGGGGGGAGACCCAGTACTTC
cdr3_aa: CASSELNRGETQYF
d_call: TRBD1
j_call: TRBJ2-5
clone_size: NA
cdr3_length: 14
v_call: TRBV25-1

cdr3_nt: TGTGCCAGCAGCCTAAAGCGGGGTACCTACAATGAGCAGTTCTTC
cdr3_aa: CASSLKRGTYNEQFF
d_call: TRBD2
j_call: TRBJ2-1
clone_size: NA
cdr3_length: 15
v_call: TRBV7-9

cdr3_nt: TGCGCCAGCAGTTCCGGGACCAACTGGGAAAACACCATATATTTT
cdr3_aa: CASSSGTNWENTIYF
d_call: NA
j_call: TRBJ1-3
clone_size: NA
cdr3_length: 15
v_call: TRBV5-1

cdr3_nt: TGTGCCTGGAGTAGCCAGGGATATCAGCCCCAGCATTTT
cdr3_aa: CAWSSQGYQPQHF
d_call: NA
j_call: TRBJ1-5
clone_size: few
cdr3_length: 13
v_call: TRBV30

cdr3_nt: TGTGCCAGCAGCCCACTAGCGGGAGTGGCCAATGAGCAGTTCTTC
cdr3_aa: CASSPLAGVANEQFF
d_call: TRBD2
j_call: TRBJ2-1
clone_size: NA
cdr3_length: 15
v_call: TRBV11-2

cdr3_nt: TGCGCCAGCAGCCTCCAACCCTGGGACGAGACCCAGTACTTC
cdr3_aa: CASSLQPWDETQYF
d_call: NA
j_call: TRBJ2-5
clone_size: once
cdr3_length: 14
v_call: TRBV5-1

cdr3_nt: TGTGCCAGCAGCTCGGACAGGGGTTACTATGGCTACACCTTC
cdr3_aa: CASSSDRGYYGYTF
d_call: TRBD1
j_call: TRBJ1-2
clone_size: NA
cdr3_length: 14
v_call: TRBV7-3

cdr3_nt: TGTGCTAGTGCCAAGGATACAGGGCGGGCTGAAGCTTTCTTT
cdr3_aa: CASAKDTGRAEAFF
d_call: NA
j_call: TRBJ1-1
clone_size: NA
cdr3_length: 14
v_call: TRBV12-5

cdr3_nt: TGTGCCTGGAGTGTGGGCGGGGGGCGATTGGGTGAGCAGTTCTTC
cdr3_aa: CAWSVGGGRLGEQFF
d_call: TRBD2
j_call: TRBJ2-1
clone_size: few
cdr3_length: 15
v_call: TRBV30

cdr3_nt: TGTGCCAGCAGCGGAGGGGGTACCAGGGAGACCCAGTACTTC
cdr3_aa: CASSGGGTRETQYF
d_call: NA
j_call: TRBJ2-5
clone_size: NA
cdr3_length: 14
v_call: TRBV5-4

cdr3_nt: TGTGCCAGCAGCTCTCATACGACAGGGGACTATGGCTACACCTTC
cdr3_aa: CASSSHTTGDYGYTF
d_call: TRBD1
j_call: TRBJ1-2
clone_size: NA
cdr3_length: 15
v_call: TRBV11-2

cdr3_nt: TGTGCCAGCAGCTCCTCAGCCCGGGGGTTACTTAGCACAGATACGCAGTATTTT
cdr3_aa: CASSSSARGLLSTDTQYF
d_call: NA
j_call: TRBJ2-3
clone_size: NA
cdr3_length: 18
v_call: TRBV9

cdr3_nt: TGTGCCATCAGCTTTAGCGGGGTCTACGAGCAGTACTTC
cdr3_aa: CAISFSGVYEQYF
d_call: TRBD2
j_call: TRBJ2-7
clone_size: NA
cdr3_length: 13
v_call: TRBV10-3

cdr3_nt: TGTGCCACCAGCAGACAGGGTCCCGGACAGGAGACCCAGTACTTC
cdr3_aa: CATSRQGPGQETQYF
d_call: NA
j_call: TRBJ2-5
clone_size: once
cdr3_length: 15
v_call: TRBV15

cdr3_nt: TGCGCCAGCAGCCAACTGCAGGGGGCAGGTAAAACTTTCTTT
cdr3_aa: CASSQLQGAGKTFF
d_call: TRBD1
j_call: TRBJ1-1
clone_size: NA
cdr3_length: 14
v_call: TRBV4-1

cdr3_nt: TGTGCCAGCAGCGATAGGACAGGGTGGACATACAATGAGCAGTTCTTC
cdr3_aa: CASSDRTGWTYNEQFF
d_call: TRBD1
j_call: TRBJ2-1
clone_size: NA
cdr3_length: 16
v_call: TRBV27

cdr3_nt: TGTGCCAGCAGTGAAGCTTCCCTCCTGACAGGCGGGCGTGGCTACACCTTC
cdr3_aa: CASSEASLLTGGRGYTF
d_call: NA
j_call: TRBJ1-2
clone_size: NA
cdr3_length: 17
v_call: TRBV2

cdr3_nt: TGCGCCAGCAGAACTAAGGGAAACGAACAGTACTTC
cdr3_aa: CASRTKGNEQYF
d_call: NA
j_call: TRBJ2-7
clone_size: NA
cdr3_length: 12
v_call: TRBV10-1

cdr3_nt: TGTGCCAGCCGTGGGACCGGACCTGGTTCACCCCTCCACTTT
cdr3_aa: CASRGTGPGSPLHF
d_call: NA
j_call: TRBJ1-6
clone_size: once
cdr3_length: 14
v_call: TRBV6-5

cdr3_nt: TGTGCCAGTAGTATAGATATGGTAGGCAATCAGCCCCAGCATTTT
cdr3_aa: CASSIDMVGNQPQHF
d_call: NA
j_call: TRBJ1-5
clone_size: NA
cdr3_length: 15
v_call: TRBV19

cdr3_nt: TGTGCCAGCAGTTTACTTGCAGGGGAGTTCTATGGCTACACCTTC
cdr3_aa: CASSLLAGEFYGYTF
d_call: NA
j_call: TRBJ1-2
clone_size: NA
cdr3_length: 15
v_call: TRBV28

cdr3_nt: TGCGCCAGCAGCCCCTACAACAGGAACACTGAAGCTTTCTTT
cdr3_aa: CASSPYNRNTEAFF
d_call: NA
j_call: TRBJ1-1
clone_size: NA
cdr3_length: 14
v_call: TRBV5-1

cdr3_nt: TGTGCCAGCAAGGTTACGGGACTTTCAGGAAAACTGTTTTTT
cdr3_aa: CASKVTGLSGKLFF
d_call: NA
j_call: TRBJ1-4
clone_size: NA
cdr3_length: 14
v_call: TRBV6-1

cdr3_nt: TGTGCCAGCAGCTTGTTTTTATTTCCGGGACAGGGTCTCGAGCAGTACTTC
cdr3_aa: CASSLFLFPGQGLEQYF
d_call: TRBD1
j_call: TRBJ2-7
clone_size: NA
cdr3_length: 17
v_call: TRBV5-8

cdr3_nt: TGTGCCAGCAGCGCCGGTAGGGTTTCCGGGAATGAGCAGTTCTTC
cdr3_aa: CASSAGRVSGNEQFF
d_call: NA
j_call: TRBJ2-1
clone_size: NA
cdr3_length: 15
v_call: TRBV9

cdr3_nt: TGTGCCAGCAGCTCCTTGGCGGGGGGAAGCACAGATACGCAGTATTTT
cdr3_aa: CASSSLAGGSTDTQYF
d_call: TRBD2
j_call: TRBJ2-3
clone_size: NA
cdr3_length: 16
v_call: TRBV11-2

cdr3_nt: TGTGCCAGTAATGGAGCGGGGGACTACAATGAGCAGTTCTTC
cdr3_aa: CASNGAGDYNEQFF
d_call: TRBD2
j_call: TRBJ2-1
clone_size: NA
cdr3_length: 14
v_call: TRBV19

cdr3_nt: TGCGCCAGCAGTCCCCCTAACCCTAGCCACCCCGGGGAGCTGTTTTTT
cdr3_aa: CASSPPNPSHPGELFF
d_call: NA
j_call: TRBJ2-2
clone_size: NA
cdr3_length: 16
v_call: TRBV10-1

cdr3_nt: TGTGCCAGCAGGGAGGGAGGTTACTATGGCTACACCTTC
cdr3_aa: CASREGGYYGYTF
d_call: NA
j_call: TRBJ1-2
clone_size: NA
cdr3_length: 13
v_call: TRBV6-5

cdr3_nt: TGTGCCAGTAGCCAGGACGGGCAGAGCAACATTCAGTACTTC
cdr3_aa: CASSQDGQSNIQYF
d_call: NA
j_call: TRBJ2-4
clone_size: few
cdr3_length: 14
v_call: TRBV19

cdr3_nt: TGTGCCAGCAGTGTACAGGGGGTGCAAGAGACCCAGTACTTC
cdr3_aa: CASSVQGVQETQYF
d_call: TRBD1
j_call: TRBJ2-5
clone_size: NA
cdr3_length: 14
v_call: TRBV25-1

cdr3_nt: TGTGCCACCAGCACAGAGGGGCGACAGCCCCAGCATTTT
cdr3_aa: CATSTEGRQPQHF
d_call: NA
j_call: TRBJ1-5
clone_size: NA
cdr3_length: 13
v_call: TRBV15

cdr3_nt: TGCGCCAGCAGCTCGGGGACAGCCGCCGGGAGGTATGGCTACACCTTC
cdr3_aa: CASSSGTAAGRYGYTF
d_call: TRBD1
j_call: TRBJ1-2
clone_size: NA
cdr3_length: 16
v_call: TRBV5-1

cdr3_nt: TGTGCCAGCAGTGAAGAAAGGGGGCGCGGGCCGCAGTATTTT
cdr3_aa: CASSEERGRGPQYF
d_call: TRBD1
j_call: TRBJ2-3
clone_size: once
cdr3_length: 14
v_call: TRBV2